Shown below are 15 T cell receptor beta chains from a single sample sequenced in a study of technical replicates of blood from several donors. Libraries were prepared by immunoSEQ multiplex PCR; TCRdb keeps only in-frame clonotypes and omits some of them. This sample yields approximately 75,000 clones, of which 95% to 98% are seen a single time; approximately 0.3% belongs to the top ten. Specimen: T cells isolated from PBMCs. The receptors here all came from a human donor in good health.

The V call is TRBV29-1, the J call TRBJ2-5, with 8 bases identical to TRBD1. The J segment lost 0 bases and the V segment lost 1 base, leaving 4 bases of the junction unmatched. The V gene's germline CDR1 is SQVTM and CDR2 ANQGSEA. This CDR3 has 15 residues. The CDR3 here is CSVEGTGRYQETQYF. CDR3 DNA sequence: TGCAGCGTTGAAGGGACAGGGAGGTACCAAGAGACCCAGTACTTC.

The chain links TRBV7-9 to TRBJ1-2; TRBD1 is a possible D gene (5 bases). CDR1 and CDR2 (germline): SEHNR, FQNEAQ (reference sequence). The CDR3 has 14 residues. V was trimmed by 1 base and J by 12 bases, leaving 18 bases between them. The CDR3 DNA reads as TGTGCCAGCAGCTTAGACGGCGGGACTAGTAGGAACACCTTC. It specifies CASSLDGGTSRNTF.

CDR3 DNA: TGTGCCAGCAGCTTAATATCCGGGGTGGGCGAGACCCAGTACTTC. It is translated as CASSLISGVGETQYF. The rearrangement links TRBV7-3 to TRBJ2-5; D might be TRBD2 (5 bases). V was cut by 1 base and J by 5 bases, with 14 bases left in between. There are 15 residues in the CDR3. From germline, CDR1 is SGHTA and CDR2 FQGTGA.

The V gene is TRBV7-2, the J gene TRBJ1-5, with TRBD1 identical over 12 bases. V was clipped by 2 bases and J by 0 bases; unmatched bases: 5. The length of the CDR3 is 18 residues. Germline CDR1 and CDR2: SGHTA and FQGNSA. This chain's CDR3 is CASSLSGTGGLSNQPQHF. The CDR3, as DNA: TGTGCCAGCAGCTTATCAGGGACAGGGGGCCTTAGCAATCAGCCCCAGCATTTT.

The chain recombines TRBV7-9 with TRBJ2-1; D not certain. The V end lost 1 base, the J end lost 6 bases, and 4 bases lay between the germline ends. CDR3 length equals 12 residues. Germline V gene sequence: CDR1 SEHNR, CDR2 FQNEAQ (reference sequence). CDR3 protein: CASSLGLNEQFF. The CDR3, as DNA: TGTGCCAGCAGCTTAGGGCTCAATGAGCAGTTCTTC.

This chain joins TRBV12-5 and TRBJ2-1; 10 nucleotides line up with TRBD2. Losses at the gene ends were 5 bases for V and 3 bases for J; bases not matched to a gene: 7. CDR1 is LGHNT and CDR2 is FRNRAP in the germline V gene. The CDR3 runs 16 residues. CDR3 in DNA: TGTGCTAGTGGTCCCGGACTAGCGGACCTCTACAATGAGCAGTTCTTC. It codes for CASGPGLADLYNEQFF. The complete variable domain, with remaining parts taken from reference TRBV12-5 and TRBJ2-1, reads DARVTQTPRHKVTEMGQEVTMRCQPILGHNTVFWYRQTMMQGLELLAYFRNRAPLDDSGMPKDRFSAEMPDATLATLKIQPSEPRDSAVYFCASGPGLADLYNEQFFGPGTRLTVL.

V usage is TRBV7-2 and J usage is TRBJ2-7; 9 positions agree with TRBD2. The germline gives CDR1 SGHTA, CDR2 FQGNSA. CDR3 length: 14 amino acids. V was pared by 3 bases and J by 0 bases, with 0 bases of the junction left unmatched. The CDR3 reads CASSFSGSSYEQYF. CDR3 coding DNA: TGTGCCAGCAGCTTTAGCGGGAGCTCCTACGAGCAGTACTTC.

V gene TRBV9 combines with J gene TRBJ1-4; D call uncertain. The length of the CDR3 is 15 residues. The germline V and J ends were trimmed by 0 bases and 8 bases, with 14 bases remaining between them. CDR1 is SGDLS and CDR2 is YYNGEE in the germline V gene. CDR3 DNA: TGTGCCAGCAGCGTAGGAGGGAGGGCTCGGGAAAAACTGTTTTTT. It specifies CASSVGGRAREKLFF.

This clone was recorded only once. The V call is TRBV29-1, the J call TRBJ2-7; 8 bases match TRBD2. This CDR3 comprises 15 residues. Germline loops: CDR1 SQVTM, CDR2 ANQGSEA. V gave up 2 bases and J gave up 3 bases; unmatched junction bases: 9. CDR3 residues: CSVEKTSGAHYEQYF. Written as DNA, the CDR3 is TGCAGCGTTGAAAAAACTAGCGGAGCTCACTACGAGCAGTACTTC.

V and J are TRBV5-5 and TRBJ2-3; TRBD1 might be the D (5 bases). The V end was cut by 1 base, the J end by 6 bases, with 15 bases between. The length of the CDR3 is 15 residues. CDR1 and CDR2 (germline): SGHKS, YYEKEE (reference sequence). This chain's CDR3 is CASSLTVAGLDTQYF. The CDR3 DNA reads TGTGCCAGCAGCTTGACCGTGGCAGGGTTGGATACGCAGTATTTT.

This chain joins TRBV29-1 and TRBJ1-1, with 10 bases lining up with TRBD1. The V gene's germline CDR1 is SQVTM and CDR2 ANQGSEA. The V gene end was trimmed by 6 bases and the J gene end by 3 bases; junction bases not matched to a gene: 10. The CDR3 is 15 residues long. CDR3: CSVASPGTGDTEAFF. The CDR3 DNA reads as TGCAGCGTGGCGTCACCCGGGACAGGGGACACTGAAGCTTTCTTT.

The V call is TRBV2, the J call TRBJ1-5, with D possibly matching TRBD1 (6 bases). V gave up 8 bases and J gave up 4 bases, with 18 bases separating them. In germline, CDR1 is SNHLY, CDR2 FYNNEI. CDR3 length equals 15 residues. The CDR3 nucleotides read TGTGCCAGCGGATTGGGACACCTCAATAATCAGCCCCAGCATTTT. Protein: CASGLGHLNNQPQHF. Combining the CDR3 with reference TRBV2 and TRBJ1-5 gives the whole variable domain EPEVTQTPSHQVTQMGQEVILRCVPISNHLYFYWYRQILGQKVEFLVSFYNNEISEKSEIFDDQFSVERPDGSNFTLKIRSTKLEDSAMYFCASGLGHLNNQPQHFGDGTRLSIL.

The chain has TRBV5-1 and TRBJ2-1; TRBD1 matches 8 bases. The length of the CDR3 is 15 residues. Germline lookup yields CDR1 SGHRS and CDR2 YFSETQ. J was trimmed by 7 bases and V by 2 bases; bases with no gene match: 8. As DNA, the CDR3 is TGCGCCAGCAGCTTAAAACTCCAGGGGGCGAATGAGCAGTTCTTC. Protein product: CASSLKLQGANEQFF.

CDR3 nucleotide sequence: TGTGCCAGCAGGTATAACACCGGGGAGCTGTTTTTT. Residues: CASRYNTGELFF. The gene calls are TRBV6-5 and TRBJ2-2, with D uncertain. V lost 6 bases, J lost 2 bases, and 4 bases lay in between. Germline CDR1 and CDR2: MNHEY and SVGAGI. The CDR3 runs to 12 residues.

This sequence joins TRBV9 and TRBJ1-4; D is uncertain. V dropped 0 bases and J dropped 8 bases, with 11 bases sitting between them. The length of the CDR3 is 14 residues. Germline lookup yields CDR1 SGDLS and CDR2 YYNGEE. Here the CDR3 DNA reads TGTGCCAGCAGCGTAGGGCACGGAGGGGAAAAACTGTTTTTT. It translates to CASSVGHGGEKLFF. Drawing the rest from reference TRBV9 and TRBJ1-4, the complete variable domain is DSGVTQTPKHLITATGQRVTLRCSPRSGDLSVYWYQQSLDQGLQFLIQYYNGEERAKGNILERFSAQQFPDLHSELNLSSLELGDSALYFCASSVGHGGEKLFFGSGTQLSVL.